This TCR beta chain came from a study of brain T cells in children with intractable seizures. Points from the study as a whole: Patients' HCMV serostatus was unknown; virus specificity rests on CDR3 similarity alone. Pre-surgery blood may have been undersampled, hiding some clones.

Data came from immunoSEQ multiplex PCR; TCRdb stores just in-frame clones and leaves some out. The sample includes about 340,000 clones, about 93% seen only once; the top ten take about 5.8%. In regard to this clone: The target antigen is unknown.

The CDR3 is 13 amino acids. Trimming took 8 bases from V and 1 from J, leaving 11 bases between them. The V gene's germline CDR1 is MDHEN and CDR2 SYDVKM. The time point here: blood from clinic visit 5 months post-surgery; TSC patient then seizure free. Pre-surgery treatment included at least one anti-epileptic drug. The sequencing here drew on peripheral blood, taken roughly 5 months after surgery. The sequence derives from a boy under three years old with tuberous sclerosis and intractable seizures. This rearrangement joins TRBV28 to TRBJ1-1; unclear D gene. This CDR3 is CASGEIGNTEAFF. In DNA, the CDR3 is TGTGCCAGCGGGGAGATCGGGAACACTGAAGCTTTCTTT.